This T cell receptor (beta chain) derives from a study of control samples from healthy donors and cancer patients (TCRdb year 2020). Worth noting for this clone: This receptor's antigen is unknown. It has no much larger one-base neighbor in the sample; base qualities were not kept.

Trimming takes 3 bases off V and 4 bases off J; junction bases not matched to a gene: 8. Measured from the cysteine to the phenylalanine, the CDR3 is 15 residues long. The CDR3 DNA has 45 bases and is translated from base 1. In the germline V gene, CDR1 corresponds to SGHRS and CDR2 to YFSETQ. Preparation of the library involved the immunoSEQ multiplex PCR assay. This is the immuneACCESS table as TCRdb keeps it, with only in-frame sequences that have V and J called. A part of the clones is gone; compared with another copy, unresolved V genes explain less than half, and the rest is unexplained. The sample contains 95,000 to 150,000 clones, approximately 92% of them found a single time. The ten largest clones take up approximately 0.58% of the sample.

The chain joins TRBV5-1 to TRBJ1-2; TRBD1 lines up with 8 middle nucleotides. The sample was PBMCs. This TCR came from a man older than 75 with head and neck cancer. The bases are TGCGCCAGCAGCTGGCAGGGGGCGGATGTCTATGGCTACACCTTC. Its translation reads: CASSWQGADVYGYTF.